This T cell receptor beta chain was captured by sequencing in a study of cytomegalovirus exposure and HLA in healthy donors. The overall study: An early release of data contained approximately 80 million unique TCRs, which came from HLA-typed donors.

Concerning this clone: Its antigen remains unknown.

Study-wide points: In vitro experiments confirmed that three CMV-associated chains were specific for CMV antigens. By a later analysis, the bulk of CMV-associated TCR beta chains appeared HLA-restricted.

V trimming: 6 bases; J trimming: 4 bases; junction bases outside the gene matches: 7. The CDR3 runs 14 residues. Looked up from germline, CDR1 is LNHDA and CDR2 is SQIVND (reference sequence). Primers: 60 Vbeta forward and 13 Jbeta reverse. As handled by the study authors: A later analysis counted approximately 80 million unique TCR beta chains, roughly 11 million shared. Assay: immunoSEQ multiplex PCR; the TCRdb copy retains only in-frame clones and omits some. The D gene and trimming were derived from the DNA, and the V and J assignments and clone size from that table. The table gives more than 200,000 clones; the top ten clones make up less than 1% of it.

The rearrangement joins TRBV19 to TRBJ2-3; TRBD1 aligns across 7 bases. The source is a woman in her 30s in good health and CMV-seropositive. Sequences were obtained from PBMCs. The DNA for the CDR3 is TGTGCCAGTAGCCCGACAGGGACGCCAGATACGCAGTATTTT. This codes for CASSPTGTPDTQYF. The full variable domain, its missing parts supplied by reference TRBV19 and TRBJ2-3, is DGGITQSPKYLFRKEGQNVTLSCEQNLNHDAMYWYRQDPGQGLRLIYYSQIVNDFQKGDIAEGYSVSREKKESFPLTVTSAQKNPTAFYLCASSPTGTPDTQYFGPGTRLTVL.